One sample yielded the 21 T cell receptor beta chains listed below, sequenced in a study of T-cell reconstitution after alpha-beta-depleted transplantation in children. Molecular barcoding with unique molecular identifiers was used for the TCRbeta library. TCRdb re-derived calls from the PCR reads in MiXCR, one entry per CDR3 protein. The sample comprises about 410,000 distinct CDR3 sequences, 20% of which are singletons, and 3% to 4.5% rests with the top ten. The source was PBMCs from the stem cell graft donor, collected from the stem cell graft. The receptors were sampled from a human donor who donated a stem cell graft to a child with acute myeloid leukemia.

The chain joins TRBV29-1 to TRBJ2-7, with 14 bases matching TRBD2. CDR3 length equals 15 residues. Per germline, CDR1 SQVTM and CDR2 ANQGSEA. J gave up 7 bases and V 4 bases, and 9 bases lay outside the gene matches. The CDR3 protein is CSVVGLAGVSFEQYF. CDR3 sequence (DNA): TGCAGCGTTGTGGGACTAGCGGGAGTTTCGTTTGAGCAGTACTTC.

This rearrangement joins TRBV2 to TRBJ2-5, with TRBD2 matching over 11 bases. Germline assignment: CDR1 SNHLY and CDR2 FYNNEI. This CDR3 region has 20 residues. Unmatched junction bases numbered 19, after V lost 5 bases and J lost 2 bases. The CDR3 loop reads CASSFRVPRLAGRPQETQYF. The CDR3 coding sequence is TGTGCCAGCAGTTTCCGGGTCCCAAGACTAGCGGGGAGGCCACAAGAGACCCAGTACTTC.

This clonotype was seen at least ten times. J is TRBJ2-1 and V is TRBV20-1, with D possibly being TRBD2 (5 bases). With 3 bases removed from V and 0 bases from J, the gap between germline ends came to 9 bases. The CDR3 covers 14 residues. In germline, CDR1 is DFQATT, CDR2 SNEGSKA (reference sequence). DNA of the CDR3: TGCAGTGCTAGTACGGGGTTCTCCTACAATGAGCAGTTCTTC. This gives the protein CSASTGFSYNEQFF.

CDR3 nucleotides: TGTGCCACCAGCAGATCTAGGGACAATGAGCAGTTCTTC. Translation: CATSRSRDNEQFF. V is TRBV15 and J is TRBJ2-1, with D uncertain. This CDR3 contains 13 residues. Germline lookup yields CDR1 LNHNV and CDR2 YYDKDF (reference sequence). The V and J ends lost 2 bases and 5 bases respectively, with 7 bases between them.

V gene TRBV6-2 or TRBV6-3 combines with J gene TRBJ2-7, with D perhaps matching TRBD2 (6 bases). Germline V lookup: CDR1 MNHEY, CDR2 SVGEGT. This CDR3 contains 13 residues. The ends were cut back, 8 bases at V and 7 bases at J, with 18 bases in the middle. The CDR3 region has the DNA TGTGCCAGCGGTGGACTACCTCTTGTGGAGCAGTACTTC. Protein sequence: CASGGLPLVEQYF.

This clonotype was counted a few times. The J gene is TRBJ2-2, the V gene TRBV27; D gene unclear. This CDR3 contains 15 residues. Deletions cut 4 bases from V and 4 bases from J, with 13 bases between. Germline-derived CDR1 and CDR2 are MNHEY and SMNVEV (reference sequence). In DNA form, the CDR3 reads TGTGCCAGCAGTTCCCCCTCCTCGGGCACCGGGGAGCTGTTTTTT. Translating gives CASSSPSSGTGELFF.

This clonotype was counted many times. The chain couples TRBV12-3 or TRBV12-4 to TRBJ1-5; D remains unclear. V was pared by 3 bases and J by 4 bases, with 13 bases between. The CDR3 consists of 15 residues. CDR3 region: CASSLRDTMNQPQHF. The CDR3, as DNA: TGTGCCAGCAGTTTGCGAGACACGATGAATCAGCCCCAGCATTTT.

V usage is TRBV18 and J usage is TRBJ1-1; D gene unclear. Germline V gene data show CDR1 as KGHSH and CDR2 as LQKENI. CDR3 length equals 16 residues. Between the trimmed V and J ends, which lost 0 bases and 3 bases, there was a span of 14 bases. The CDR3 region is CASSPPHSGLYTEAFF. The CDR3 DNA reads TGTGCCAGCTCACCACCTCATTCAGGTCTGTACACTGAAGCTTTCTTT.

This clonotype was detected many times. The chain links TRBV12-3 or TRBV12-4 to TRBJ2-1; 7 bases agree with TRBD1. The CDR3 spans 15 residues. Trimming took 5 bases from V and 1 from J; bases not matched to a gene: 5. CDR3 nucleotide sequence: TGTGCCAGCAGTCTGAGCAGGGGGTCCTACAATGAGCAGTTCTTC. Translation: CASSLSRGSYNEQFF.

The chain uses TRBV18 and TRBJ1-2, with D uncertain. Trimming took 3 bases from V and 0 from J, leaving 17 bases between them. CDR1 is KGHSH, CDR2 LQKENI, per germline. The CDR3 is made up of 17 amino acids. The CDR3, as DNA: TGTGCCAGCTCACCTACGGGCGGGGTCGTACCTAACTATGGCTACACCTTC. It is translated as CASSPTGGVVPNYGYTF.

As regards this clonotype: In this CDR3 the conserved last residue, phenylalanine or tryptophan, is missing, so a read error is likely. The chain employs TRBV5-1 and TRBJ1-1; 7 bases line up with TRBD1. V was pared by 4 bases and J by 5 bases, with 5 bases of the junction left unmatched. The CDR3 sequence is 13 residues long. CDR1 is SGHRS and CDR2 is YFSETQ in the germline V gene. The CDR3 DNA sequence: TGCGCCAGCAGCAACAGACAGGGAACTGAAGCTTTCTAT. Its protein product is CASSNRQGTEAFY.

Only a few counts were recorded for this clonotype. The gene calls are TRBV12-3 or TRBV12-4 and TRBJ2-1; D gene unclear. V lost 3 bases to trimming and J lost 2 bases, with 8 bases between them. CDR3 length equals 14 residues. In nucleotides, the CDR3 is TGTGCCAGCAGTTTGGAGTGGGCCTACAATGAGCAGTTCTTC. Its translation: CASSLEWAYNEQFF.

The gene calls are TRBV7-3 and TRBJ2-1; D might be TRBD2 (6 bases). The CDR3 sequence is 18 residues long. Germline V lookup: CDR1 SGHTA, CDR2 FQGTGA. V lost 2 bases to trimming and J lost 4 bases, with 21 bases between them. The CDR3 sequence is CASSLGGSLGPRYNEQFF. CDR3 sequence (DNA): TGTGCCAGCAGCTTAGGAGGGTCCCTCGGGCCTAGGTACAATGAGCAGTTCTTC.

V is TRBV20-1 and J is TRBJ2-5; 14 bases map to TRBD2. Per the germline V gene, CDR1 is DFQATT and CDR2 is SNEGSKA (reference sequence). This CDR3 comprises 15 residues. In DNA form, the CDR3 reads TGCAGCACACCGGGACTAGCGGGAGTTAGAGAGACCCAGTACTTC. It specifies CSTPGLAGVRETQYF.

This clonotype was observed a few times. The chain combines TRBV20-1 with TRBJ2-4; 7 nucleotides agree with TRBD2. Trimming removed 4 bases from V and 6 bases from J; junction bases left unmatched: 6. The CDR3 has 13 amino acids. Looked up from germline, CDR1 is DFQATT and CDR2 is SNEGSKA (reference sequence). This CDR3 is CSATPWEGNIQYF. The CDR3 bases are TGCAGTGCTACGCCGTGGGAGGGAAACATTCAGTACTTC.

The table lists this clonotype with many counts. The V and J genes are TRBV7-2 and TRBJ2-5; D remains ambiguous. V lost 5 bases and J lost 5, with 9 bases in between. Germline V gives CDR1 SGHTA, CDR2 FQGNSA. CDR3 length equals 12 residues. This CDR3 is CASSPGRETQYF. The CDR3 DNA reads TGTGCCAGCAGCCCCGGTCGGGAGACCCAGTACTTC.

The chain is built from TRBV4-1 and TRBJ2-7, with TRBD1 identical over 7 bases. The V segment lost 7 bases and the J segment 2 bases; nucleotides outside the gene matches: 14. Germline lookup yields CDR1 MGHRA and CDR2 YSYEKL. CDR3 size: 16 residues. The CDR3 coding sequence is TGCGCCAGCACCCCATCCCGGGACAGCCGTCCCTACGAGCAGTACTTC. Its protein is CASTPSRDSRPYEQYF.

The V call is TRBV7-9, the J call TRBJ2-1; either TRBD1 or TRBD2 may supply D (5 bases each). The V and J ends lost 5 bases and 8 bases respectively, with 22 bases between them. Germline values: CDR1 SEHNR, CDR2 FQNEAQ (reference sequence). The CDR3 extends over 16 amino acids. The CDR3 sequence is CASSTPWGRGEDEQFF. The CDR3 DNA reads TGTGCCAGCAGCACCCCTTGGGGGAGAGGCGAGGATGAGCAGTTCTTC.

V usage is TRBV5-5 and J usage is TRBJ2-3; TRBD1 is a possible D gene (6 bases). This CDR3 comprises 15 residues. Germline CDR1 is SGHKS and CDR2 is YYEKEE (reference sequence). Trimming shortened V by 8 bases and J by 0 bases, and 16 bases separated the two germline ends. The CDR3 DNA is TGTGCCAGTCGGGCCGGACAGCCTAGCACAGATACGCAGTATTTT. It is translated as CASRAGQPSTDTQYF. The full variable domain, its missing parts supplied by reference TRBV5-5 and TRBJ2-3, is DAGVTQSPTHLIKTRGQQVTLRCSPISGHKSVSWYQQVLGQGPQFIFQYYEKEERGRGNFPDRFSARQFPNYSSELNVNALLLGDSALYLCASRAGQPSTDTQYFGPGTRLTVL.

In its sample, this clonotype was seen a few times. The chain has TRBV12-3 or TRBV12-4 and TRBJ2-1; the match to TRBD1 covers 9 bases. V dropped 6 bases and J dropped 5; count of bases not matched to a gene: 8. This CDR3 spans 15 amino acids. The CDR3 nucleotides are TGTGCCAGCAGCGTGGACAGGGGAAGGGACAATGAGCAGTTCTTC. The encoded protein is CASSVDRGRDNEQFF.

This clonotype was found many times. The gene calls are TRBV6-1 and TRBJ2-7; D possibly corresponds to TRBD1 (6 bases). The germline V and J ends were trimmed by 2 bases and 7 bases, with 12 bases remaining between them. CDR1 and CDR2 (germline): MNHNS, SASEGT. This CDR3 region has 13 residues. The CDR3 spells CASSEYPGDEQYF. For the CDR3, the DNA is TGTGCCAGCAGTGAATATCCAGGGGATGAGCAGTACTTC.